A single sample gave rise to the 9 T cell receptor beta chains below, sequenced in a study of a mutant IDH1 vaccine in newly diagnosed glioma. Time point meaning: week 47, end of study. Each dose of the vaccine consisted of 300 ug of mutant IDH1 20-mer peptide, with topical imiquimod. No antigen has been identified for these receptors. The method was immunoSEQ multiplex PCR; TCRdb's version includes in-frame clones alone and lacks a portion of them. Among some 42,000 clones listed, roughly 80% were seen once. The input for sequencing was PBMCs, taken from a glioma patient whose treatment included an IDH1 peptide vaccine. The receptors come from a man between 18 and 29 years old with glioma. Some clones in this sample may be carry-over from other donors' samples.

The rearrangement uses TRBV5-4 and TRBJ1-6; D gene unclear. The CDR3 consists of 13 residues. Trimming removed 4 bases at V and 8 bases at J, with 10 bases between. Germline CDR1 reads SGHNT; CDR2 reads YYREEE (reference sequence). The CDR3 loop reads CASSPSTDSPLHF. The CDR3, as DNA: TGTGCCAGCAGCCCGAGTACCGATTCACCCCTCCACTTT.

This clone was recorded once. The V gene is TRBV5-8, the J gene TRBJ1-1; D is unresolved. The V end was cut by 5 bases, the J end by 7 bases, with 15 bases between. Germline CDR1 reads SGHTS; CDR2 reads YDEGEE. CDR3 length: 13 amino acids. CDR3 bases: TGTGCCAGCAGTTATTTTGGAAGGCTTGAAGCTTTCTTT. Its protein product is CASSYFGRLEAFF.

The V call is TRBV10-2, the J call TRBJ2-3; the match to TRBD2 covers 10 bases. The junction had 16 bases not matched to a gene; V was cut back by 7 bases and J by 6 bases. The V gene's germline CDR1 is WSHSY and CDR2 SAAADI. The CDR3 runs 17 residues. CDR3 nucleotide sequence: TGCGCCAGCACCACGGAGAAACTAGCGGGGTCCTTGGATACGCAGTATTTT. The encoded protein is CASTTEKLAGSLDTQYF.

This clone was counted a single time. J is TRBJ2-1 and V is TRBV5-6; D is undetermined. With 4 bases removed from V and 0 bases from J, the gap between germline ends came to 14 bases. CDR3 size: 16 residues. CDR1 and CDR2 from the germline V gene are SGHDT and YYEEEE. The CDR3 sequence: CASSLLFTSSYNEQFF. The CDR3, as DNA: TGTGCCAGCAGCCTCTTATTTACGAGCTCCTACAATGAGCAGTTCTTC.

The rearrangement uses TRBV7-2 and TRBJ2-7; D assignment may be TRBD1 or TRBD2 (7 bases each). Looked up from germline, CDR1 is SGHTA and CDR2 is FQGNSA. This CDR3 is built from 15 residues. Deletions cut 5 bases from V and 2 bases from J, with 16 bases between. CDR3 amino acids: CASSKGTAGTYEQYF. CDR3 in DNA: TGTGCCAGCAGCAAAGGGACAGCGGGGACCTACGAGCAGTACTTC.

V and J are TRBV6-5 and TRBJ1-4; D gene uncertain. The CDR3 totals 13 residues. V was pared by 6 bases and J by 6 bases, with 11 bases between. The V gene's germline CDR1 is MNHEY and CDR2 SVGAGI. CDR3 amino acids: CASRRAGYEKLFF. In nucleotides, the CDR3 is TGTGCCAGCAGGCGAGCGGGTTATGAAAAACTGTTTTTT.

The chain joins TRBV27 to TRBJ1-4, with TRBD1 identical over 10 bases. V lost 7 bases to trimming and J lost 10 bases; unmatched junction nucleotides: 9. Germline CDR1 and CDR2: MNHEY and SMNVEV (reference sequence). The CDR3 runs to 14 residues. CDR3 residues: CASTPRDRGGKLFF. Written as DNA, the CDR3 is TGTGCCAGCACCCCCCGGGACAGGGGTGGAAAACTGTTTTTT.

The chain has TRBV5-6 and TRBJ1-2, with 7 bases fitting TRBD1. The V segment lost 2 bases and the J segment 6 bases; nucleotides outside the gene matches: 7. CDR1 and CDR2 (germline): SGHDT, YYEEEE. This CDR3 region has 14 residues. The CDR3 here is CASSFDRVIHGYTF. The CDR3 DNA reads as TGTGCCAGCAGCTTTGACAGGGTTATACATGGCTACACCTTC.

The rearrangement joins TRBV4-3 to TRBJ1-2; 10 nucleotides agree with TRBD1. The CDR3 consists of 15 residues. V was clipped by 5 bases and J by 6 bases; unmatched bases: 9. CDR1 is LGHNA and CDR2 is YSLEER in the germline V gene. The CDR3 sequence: CASSSWTGGVDGYTF. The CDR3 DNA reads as TGCGCCAGCAGCTCTTGGACAGGGGGAGTGGATGGCTACACCTTC.